The clone carrying this T cell receptor (beta chain) turned up a few times. Its specificity is not known. Trimming took off 0 bases at V and 8 bases at J, with 17 bases between the two ends. Germline CDR1 MGHRA, CDR2 YSYEKL. The CDR3 has 17 residues. These data originate in a study of blood T cells in healthy people across ages. Study outcomes and limitations: Roughly linear declines in TCR beta diversity per million T cells occurred with age.

With a J-beta primer mix and a sample-barcoded 5' primer, a second PCR ran about 7 to 12 cycles. Template switching added a 12-random-nucleotide identifier to every cDNA molecule. CDR3-containing paired-end reads numbered at least 2.5 million in each sample. TCRdb re-called the 5' RACE reads with MiXCR, one entry per CDR3 protein. The table has 1.5 million to 2 million distinct CDR3 sequences, approximately 50% seen once. This clonotype was obtained from a woman aged 40 to 50 in good health. The chain links TRBV4-1 to TRBJ1-6; no clear D. Material for sequencing was blood. The CDR3 nucleotides read TGCGCCAGCAGCCAAGAAGTGCGGCTCAGGTCGGATTCACCCCTCCACTTT. Protein sequence: CASSQEVRLRSDSPLHF.